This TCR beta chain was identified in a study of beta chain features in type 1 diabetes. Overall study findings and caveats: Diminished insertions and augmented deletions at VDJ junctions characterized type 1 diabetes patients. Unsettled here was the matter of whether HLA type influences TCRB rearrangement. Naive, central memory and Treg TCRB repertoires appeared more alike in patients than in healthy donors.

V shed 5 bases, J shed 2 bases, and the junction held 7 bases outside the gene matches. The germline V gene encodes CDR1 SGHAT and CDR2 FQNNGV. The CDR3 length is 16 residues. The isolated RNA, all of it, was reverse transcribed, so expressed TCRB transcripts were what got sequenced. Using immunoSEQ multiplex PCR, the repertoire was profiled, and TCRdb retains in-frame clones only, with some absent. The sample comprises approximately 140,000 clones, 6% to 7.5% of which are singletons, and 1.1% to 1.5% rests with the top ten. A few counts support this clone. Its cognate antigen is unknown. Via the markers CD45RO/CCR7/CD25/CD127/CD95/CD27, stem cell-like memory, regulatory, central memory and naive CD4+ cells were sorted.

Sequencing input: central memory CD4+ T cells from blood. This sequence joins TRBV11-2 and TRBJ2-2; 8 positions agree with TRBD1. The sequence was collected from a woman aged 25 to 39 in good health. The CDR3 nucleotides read TGTGCCAGCAGCAAACGGACAGGGACTAACACCGGGGAGCTGTTTTTT. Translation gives CASSKRTGTNTGELFF.